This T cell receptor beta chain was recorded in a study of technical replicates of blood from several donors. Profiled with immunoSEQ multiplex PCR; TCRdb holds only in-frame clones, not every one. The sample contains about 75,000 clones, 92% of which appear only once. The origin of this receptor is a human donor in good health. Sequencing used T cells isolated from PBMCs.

The CDR3 region has the DNA TGCGCCAGCAGAGGGGAGGGTTATAGCAATCAGCCCCAGCATTTT. Its translation is CASRGEGYSNQPQHF. The V and J genes are TRBV4-1 and TRBJ1-5; maybe TRBD1 (5 bases). The CDR3 loop spans 15 amino acids. V was pared by 6 bases and J by 0 bases, with 12 bases between. Germline loops: CDR1 MGHRA, CDR2 YSYEKL.